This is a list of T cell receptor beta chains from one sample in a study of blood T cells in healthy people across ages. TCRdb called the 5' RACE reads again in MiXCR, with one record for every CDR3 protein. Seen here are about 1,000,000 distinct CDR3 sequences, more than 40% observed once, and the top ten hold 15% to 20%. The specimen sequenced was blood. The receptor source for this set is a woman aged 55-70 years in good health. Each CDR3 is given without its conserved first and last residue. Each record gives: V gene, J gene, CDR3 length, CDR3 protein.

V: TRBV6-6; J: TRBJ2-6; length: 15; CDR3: ASSWGGKRPGANVLT
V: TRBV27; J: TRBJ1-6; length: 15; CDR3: ASSLGYPGAPGSPLH
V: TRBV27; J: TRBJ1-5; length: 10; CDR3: AGSPRGQPQH
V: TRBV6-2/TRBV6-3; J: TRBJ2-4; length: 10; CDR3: ASSQQGNIQY
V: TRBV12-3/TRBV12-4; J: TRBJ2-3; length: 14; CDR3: ASRDLGSGSTDTQY
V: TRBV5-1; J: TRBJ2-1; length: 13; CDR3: ASSLGTVSSNEQF
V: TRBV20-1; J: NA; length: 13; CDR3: SARGGRTTIETQY
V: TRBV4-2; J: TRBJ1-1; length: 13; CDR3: ASSQEQGLSYEAF
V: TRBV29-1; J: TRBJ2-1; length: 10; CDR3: SVGAGDGEQF
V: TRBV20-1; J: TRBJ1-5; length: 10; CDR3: SAFDRNQPQH
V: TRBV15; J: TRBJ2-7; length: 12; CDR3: ATSRSRFKGEQY
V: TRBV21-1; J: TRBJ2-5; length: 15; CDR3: ASSKESRDRESETQY
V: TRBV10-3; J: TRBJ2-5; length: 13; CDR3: AISATAGEQETQY
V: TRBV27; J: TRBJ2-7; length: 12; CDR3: ASSTPGPSYEQY
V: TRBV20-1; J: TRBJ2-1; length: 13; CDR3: SARDRDRPYNEQF
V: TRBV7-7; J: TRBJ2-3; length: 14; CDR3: ASSSGLAGPADTQY
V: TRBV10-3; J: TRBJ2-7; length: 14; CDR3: AISESRAGALYEQY
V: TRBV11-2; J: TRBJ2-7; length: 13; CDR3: ASSPRTSGHYEQY
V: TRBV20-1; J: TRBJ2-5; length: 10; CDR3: SGLRGHYEQY
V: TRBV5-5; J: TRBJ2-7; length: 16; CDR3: ASSKGLAGESILYEQY
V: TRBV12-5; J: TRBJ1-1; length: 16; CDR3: ASGLVLGQGAAREKAF
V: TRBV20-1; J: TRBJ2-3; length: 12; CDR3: SARVVEHTDTQY
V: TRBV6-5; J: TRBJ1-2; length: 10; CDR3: ASGLGGYGYT
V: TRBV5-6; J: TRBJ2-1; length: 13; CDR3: ASSLEAGRVAEQF
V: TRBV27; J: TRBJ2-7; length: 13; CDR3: ASSLGKGVGYEQY
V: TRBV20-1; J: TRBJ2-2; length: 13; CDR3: SAKPPGFDTGELF
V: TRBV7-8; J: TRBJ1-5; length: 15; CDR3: ASSPGTGFERNQPQH
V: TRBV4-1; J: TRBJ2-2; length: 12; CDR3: ASSQASGLGELF
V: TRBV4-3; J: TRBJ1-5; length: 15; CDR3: ASSQDRGQGANQPQH
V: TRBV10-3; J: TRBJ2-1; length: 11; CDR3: AIWAEQYNEQF
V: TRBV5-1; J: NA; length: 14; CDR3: ASSLARAGGYNEQY
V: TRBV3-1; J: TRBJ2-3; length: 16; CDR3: ASSQDLLAGGREDTQY
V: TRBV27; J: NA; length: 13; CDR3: ANRAGTVSNYEQY
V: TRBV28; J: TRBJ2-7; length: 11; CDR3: ASSLVSTYEQY
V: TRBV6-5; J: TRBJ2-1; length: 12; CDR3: ASSYGTKYNEQF
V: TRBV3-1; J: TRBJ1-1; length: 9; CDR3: ASSLQGFAF
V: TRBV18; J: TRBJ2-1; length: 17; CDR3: ASSSGLASYKGGNNEQF
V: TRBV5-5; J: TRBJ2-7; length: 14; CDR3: ASSLSGGAPSYEQY
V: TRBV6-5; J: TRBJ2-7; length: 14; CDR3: ASVTRAQKYSYEQY
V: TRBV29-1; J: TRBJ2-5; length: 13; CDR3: SVSGVQGAGETQY
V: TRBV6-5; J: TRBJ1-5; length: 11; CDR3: ASSYGVNQPQH
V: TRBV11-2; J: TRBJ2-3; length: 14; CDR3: ASSPRLAGGSDTQY
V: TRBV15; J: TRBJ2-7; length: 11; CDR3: ATSDRTGYEQY
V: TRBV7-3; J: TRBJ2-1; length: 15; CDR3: ASSQPGLASTSSEQF
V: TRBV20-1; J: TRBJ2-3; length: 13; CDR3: SAILGLTSTDTQY
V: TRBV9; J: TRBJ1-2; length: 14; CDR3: ASSVARTGNNYGYT
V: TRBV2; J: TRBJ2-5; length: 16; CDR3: ASSEKGTLGQKNYAQY
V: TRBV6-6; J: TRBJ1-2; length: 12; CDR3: ASSSKAGSDGYT
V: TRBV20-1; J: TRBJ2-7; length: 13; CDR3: STRALAGSSYEQY
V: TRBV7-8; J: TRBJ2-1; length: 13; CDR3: ASRTNSLRINEQF
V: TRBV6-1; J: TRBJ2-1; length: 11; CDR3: ASSADRINEQF
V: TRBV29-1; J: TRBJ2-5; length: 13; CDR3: SVHSGAPSRETQY
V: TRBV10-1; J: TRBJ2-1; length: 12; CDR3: ASSESTYSNKQF
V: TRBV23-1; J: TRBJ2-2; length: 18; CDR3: ASSPHKKGVRDPDTGELF
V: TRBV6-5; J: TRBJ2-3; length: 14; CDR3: ASSYSSGGVTDTQY
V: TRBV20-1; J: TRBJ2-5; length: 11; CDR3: SGERTSVETQY
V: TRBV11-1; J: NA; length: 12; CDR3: ASSISAGSNEQY